What follows describes a single TCR beta chain. Its cognate antigen is unknown. The germline CDR1 and CDR2 sequences are LNHDA and SQIVND (reference sequence). The CDR3 is 12 residues long. Trimming stripped 10 bases from V and 5 bases from J, with 14 bases between. This specimen comes from a study of T cell repertoires in cytomegalovirus infection. Study in general: Selection of CMV epitopes for the study included recently identified HLA-C-restricted and well-studied HLA-B-restricted ones. Both a matching HLA type and CMV infection were indicated by public TCR beta signatures. Study-wide findings and caveats: Dominating the ex vivo response were TCR beta clonotypes that were CMV-specific and HLA-C-restricted.

TCRdb re-called the reads through MiXCR, storing one row per CDR3 protein. Here the sample spans some 920,000 distinct CDR3 sequences, around a third being singletons. Source: cultured CD8+ T cells from PBMCs, taken from culture after CMV antigen stimulation. The V call is TRBV19, the J call TRBJ1-1; D is possibly TRBD1 (5 bases). This receptor was obtained from a human donor in good health (CMV status not recorded). Some clones in this sample may be carry-over from other donors' samples. CDR3 DNA sequence: TGTGCCACCATGGGGGGGGAGACTGAAGCTTTCTTT. Translation: CATMGGETEAFF.